A selection of T cell receptor beta chains follows, all from one sample in a study of regulatory dendritic cells for organ transplantation. These receptors lack a known antigen. Sequencing used immunoSEQ multiplex PCR; TCRdb keeps in-frame clones, though not all of them. The table has approximately 12,000 clones, 79% seen once. Sequencing was carried out using naive CD8+ T cells from blood cultured with regulatory dendritic cells. The receptors here all came from a human donor in good health. Each CDR3 is given with its conserved first and last residue. A D gene is named only where the DNA matches it firmly. Clone size is shown for a subset of rows, as once, few, many or a class of expanded clone.

j_call d_call clone_size v_call cdr3_nt cdr3_aa
TRBJ1-5 TRBD1 few TRBV4-1 TGCGCCAGCAGCCAAGACAGGGGGACTGGCAATCAGCCCCAGCATTTT CASSQDRGTGNQPQHF
TRBJ2-5 TRBD1 . TRBV18 TGTGCCAGCTCAACAGCCGGGACAGGGGGAGAGACCCAGTACTTC CASSTAGTGGETQYF
TRBJ2-5 TRBD1 few TRBV11-3 TGTGCCAGCAGCCTAGGGACAGCCGTTGACCAAGAGACCCAGTACTTC CASSLGTAVDQETQYF
TRBJ2-1 TRBD2 . TRBV5-1 TGCGCCAGCAGCATTAGCGGGGAGGTCCCCAATGAGCAGTTCTTC CASSISGEVPNEQFF
TRBJ1-2 . . TRBV9 TGTGCCAGCAGCGCAAAGAGAACAGGGAAGAACTATGGCTACACCTTC CASSAKRTGKNYGYTF
TRBJ2-7 TRBD1 . TRBV19 TGTGCCAGTAGTATCACAGGGGCTCGCCAGGAGCAGTACTTC CASSITGARQEQYF
TRBJ1-5 . . TRBV2 TGTGCCAGCAGTGACCAGGATGGGGCAGCTATTGGCAATCAGCCCCAGCATTTT CASSDQDGAAIGNQPQHF
TRBJ1-1 . few TRBV29-1 TGCAGCGTTTCGGCGGGGGGCACTGAAGCTTTCTTT CSVSAGGTEAFF
TRBJ1-1 TRBD1 . TRBV27 TGTGCCAGCAGTCCTTGGACAGGGGGGGCTACAATGAACACTGAAGCTTTCTTT CASSPWTGGATMNTEAFF
TRBJ1-4 . . TRBV19 TGTGCCAGTATCGGCAGGCGGGGGGCTAATGAAAAACTGTTTTTT CASIGRRGANEKLFF
TRBJ2-2 TRBD1 . TRBV7-9 TGTGCCAGCAGCTTGTTGGCAGGGGGTACCGGGGAGCTGTTTTTT CASSLLAGGTGELFF